This T cell receptor beta chain stems from a study of blood T cells in healthy people across ages. The overall study: About one barcoded beta molecule per two T cells was captured by template switching. Study observations and caveats: Donor CMV status, an unknown factor, possibly confounded changes in expanded clonotypes.

Germline values: CDR1 DFQATT, CDR2 SNEGSKA (reference sequence). V lost 7 bases to trimming and J lost 1 base, with 5 bases between them. CDR3 length: 12 residues. A J-beta primer mix and a sample-barcoded 5' primer were used in a second PCR of about 7 to 12 cycles. In TCRdb, the 5' RACE reads were re-called with MiXCR into one record per CDR3 protein. The sample records 750,000 to 950,000 distinct CDR3 sequences, about 55% being singletons. This clonotype was picked up one time. Its matching antigen is unknown. The sequence came from an elderly man in good health. Sequenced sample: blood. The J gene is TRBJ2-6, the V gene TRBV20-1, with D perhaps TRBD1 (5 bases). CDR3: CSGQSGANVLTF. The CDR3 coding sequence is TGCAGTGGACAGTCTGGGGCCAACGTCCTGACTTTC.